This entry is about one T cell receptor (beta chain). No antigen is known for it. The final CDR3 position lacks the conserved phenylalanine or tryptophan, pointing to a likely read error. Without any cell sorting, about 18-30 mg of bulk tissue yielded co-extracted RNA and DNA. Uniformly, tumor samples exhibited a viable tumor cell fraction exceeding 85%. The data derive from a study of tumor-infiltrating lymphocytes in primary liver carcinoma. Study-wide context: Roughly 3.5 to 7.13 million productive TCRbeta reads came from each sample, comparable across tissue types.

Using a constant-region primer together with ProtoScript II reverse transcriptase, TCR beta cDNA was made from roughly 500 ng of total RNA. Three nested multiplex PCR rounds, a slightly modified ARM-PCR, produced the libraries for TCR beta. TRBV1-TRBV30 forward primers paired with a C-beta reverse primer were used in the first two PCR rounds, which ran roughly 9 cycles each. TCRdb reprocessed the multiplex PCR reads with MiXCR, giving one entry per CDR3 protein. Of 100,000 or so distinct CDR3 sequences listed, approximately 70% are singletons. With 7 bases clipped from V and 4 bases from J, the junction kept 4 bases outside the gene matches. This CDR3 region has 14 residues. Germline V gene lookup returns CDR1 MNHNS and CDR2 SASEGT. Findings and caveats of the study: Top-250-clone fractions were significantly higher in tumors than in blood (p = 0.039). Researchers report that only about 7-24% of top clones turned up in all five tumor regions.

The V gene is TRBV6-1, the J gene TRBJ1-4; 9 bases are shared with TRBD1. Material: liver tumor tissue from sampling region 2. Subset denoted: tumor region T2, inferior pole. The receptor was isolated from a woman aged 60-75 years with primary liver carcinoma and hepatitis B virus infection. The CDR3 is CASKPGQGNEKLFL. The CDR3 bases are TGTGCCAGCAAACCGGGACAGGGTAATGAAAAACTGTTTCTT.